This TCR beta chain stems from a study of cytomegalovirus exposure and HLA in healthy donors. As to this clone: The antigen remains unidentified.

The PCR employed 60 Vbeta primers together with 13 Jbeta primers. The method was immunoSEQ multiplex PCR; TCRdb's version includes in-frame clones alone and lacks a portion of them. The sample carries tens of thousands of clones, 81% recorded once. Study-level results: According to a later analysis, most TCR beta chains associated with CMV appeared HLA-restricted. A later analysis reportedly identified an Asian-associated ancestry cluster as carrying fewer N-insertions than the approximately 670-donor mean. The listing of approximately 160 TCR beta chains classed them as cytomegalovirus-associated.

The germline CDR1 and CDR2 sequences are LGHNA and YSLEER. The V segment lost 0 bases and the J segment 2 bases; nucleotides outside the gene matches: 2. The CDR3 consists of 15 residues. Sample: PBMCs. This sequence joins TRBV4-3 and TRBJ2-7; 9 nucleotides agree with TRBD2. The sequence came from a girl under 10 years old in good health and CMV-seropositive. The DNA for the CDR3 is TGCGCCAGCAGCCAAGATTTAGCGGGGGCCTACGAGCAGTACTTC. This encodes CASSQDLAGAYEQYF.